The 29 T cell receptor beta chains given below trace back to one sample, sequenced in a study of T cells expressing NK-cell markers. From the 5' RACE reads, TCRdb lists one entry per CDR3 protein and no DNA. Seen in this sample are fewer than 400,000 distinct CDR3 sequences; the ten most common clones hold about 5.2%. Sequencing used blood T cells: a sorted CD56 or NKG2C T cell subset, CD4+ or CD8+ T cells, or bulk PBMC T cells (not recorded which). The receptors come from a man between 18 and 69 years old in good health.

This sequence joins TRBV6-2 or TRBV6-3 and TRBJ2-5; as DNA is missing, the TRBD1 call by TCRdb cannot be tested. The CDR3 is made up of 14 amino acids. The germline gives CDR1 MNHEY, CDR2 SVGEGT. CDR3 region: CASRSRTPGETQYF.

This chain's CDR3 is CASSQDRGGAVTDTQYF. The chain recombines TRBV3-1 with TRBJ2-3; TCRdb reports TRBD1, a call that lacks DNA to check it against. The CDR3 consists of 17 residues. In germline, CDR1 is LGHDT, CDR2 YNNKEL (reference sequence).

CDR3 sequence reads: CASSLRGGANTGELFF. The V call is TRBV5-1, the J call TRBJ2-2; as DNA is missing, the TRBD2 call by TCRdb cannot be tested. Per germline, CDR1 SGHRS and CDR2 YFSETQ. The CDR3 has 16 residues.

The chain joins TRBV5-1 to TRBJ2-1; TCRdb calls TRBD2, which cannot be checked without DNA. Germline lookup yields CDR1 SGHRS and CDR2 YFSETQ. The CDR3 has 15 amino acids. CDR3 sequence reads: CASSLGWTSNNEQFF.

The chain carries TRBV28 and TRBJ1-6; the D call of TRBD1 rests on TCRdb alone, since no DNA is present to check it. Germline V lookup: CDR1 MDHEN, CDR2 SYDVKM. The length of the CDR3 is 13 residues. The CDR3 reads CASSGQRGSPLHF. Together with reference TRBV28 and TRBJ1-6, the CDR3 gives the full variable domain: DVKVTQSSRYLVKRTGEKVFLECVQDMDHENMFWYRQDPGLGLRLIYFSYDVKMKEKGDIPEGYSVSREKKERFSLILESASTNQTSMYLCASSGQRGSPLHFGNGTRLTVT.

V is TRBV3-1 and J is TRBJ2-1. In germline, CDR1 is LGHDT, CDR2 YNNKEL (reference sequence). The CDR3 loop spans 13 amino acids. CDR3 sequence: CASSRLSGVGQFF.

The chain employs TRBV30 and TRBJ2-1; the TRBD2 assignment by TCRdb is unverifiable without DNA. The CDR3 runs to 18 residues. Germline CDR1 GTSNPN, CDR2 SVGIG (reference sequence). This CDR3 reads CAWVLAGGALSSYNEQFF.

The chain carries TRBV2 and TRBJ1-1; TCRdb picks TRBD1, but there is no DNA to check that call. This CDR3 comprises 14 residues. Germline V lookup: CDR1 SNHLY, CDR2 FYNNEI. CDR3: CASSDRDVRTEAFF.

This chain joins TRBV2 and TRBJ1-2. Per germline, CDR1 SNHLY and CDR2 FYNNEI. The CDR3 has 15 amino acids. The CDR3 loop is CASSEGGFLDYGYTF.

The chain couples TRBV9 to TRBJ1-3. This CDR3 spans 15 amino acids. The germline CDR1 and CDR2 sequences are SGDLS and YYNGEE. CDR3: CASSVTGNSGNTIYF.

CDR3 loop: CASSQGVQGPYNQPQHF. The chain joins TRBV3-1 to TRBJ1-5; lacking DNA, the TRBD1 call made by TCRdb goes unchecked. This CDR3 contains 17 residues. From germline, CDR1 is LGHDT and CDR2 YNNKEL (reference sequence).

The chain joins TRBV28 to TRBJ1-4; the TRBD1 assignment by TCRdb is unverifiable without DNA. This CDR3 region has 16 residues. Germline V CDR1 and CDR2: MDHEN, SYDVKM. CDR3 sequence: CASSFRTGASNEKLFF.

The chain carries TRBV19 and TRBJ1-5. The CDR3 extends over 16 amino acids. CDR1 and CDR2 from the germline V gene are LNHDA and SQIVND (reference sequence). The chain's CDR3 is CASSMSTGGSNQPQHF.

V gene TRBV14 combines with J gene TRBJ2-1; as DNA is missing, the TRBD1 call by TCRdb cannot be tested. The CDR3 covers 15 residues. Germline loops: CDR1 SGHDN, CDR2 FVKESK. The CDR3 is CASSQGGGSYNEQFF.

This chain joins TRBV9 and TRBJ1-4; TCRdb reports TRBD1, a call that lacks DNA to check it against. CDR1 and CDR2 (germline): SGDLS, YYNGEE. This CDR3 is 19 amino acids long. CDR3 loop: CASSLPLDRGKTLREKLFF.

This chain connects TRBV7-2 to TRBJ1-5; TCRdb picks TRBD1, but there is no DNA to check that call. The CDR3 is 15 amino acids. Germline-derived CDR1 and CDR2 are SGHTA and FQGNSA. This chain's CDR3 is CASSFLGQENQPQHF.

V usage is TRBV4-2 and J usage is TRBJ2-7. The V gene's germline CDR1 is LGHNA and CDR2 YNFKEQ. The CDR3 loop spans 14 amino acids. Here the CDR3 reads CASSQGVASYEQYF.

The chain couples TRBV20-1 to TRBJ2-2. The CDR3 has 13 residues. Germline CDR1 and CDR2: DFQATT and SNEGSKA (reference sequence). The CDR3 loop is CSARPKRAGELFF.

V and J are TRBV7-9 and TRBJ2-3; TCRdb's D call of TRBD2 is untestable without DNA. Per germline, CDR1 SEHNR and CDR2 FQNEAQ (reference sequence). There are 17 residues in the CDR3. The CDR3 region is CASSPQPTSGGRMAQYF.

This chain joins TRBV19 and TRBJ2-5; TCRdb outputs TRBD1, but without DNA this stays unchecked. CDR1 and CDR2 (germline): LNHDA, SQIVND (reference sequence). CDR3 length: 14 amino acids. The CDR3 region is CASSSQGAVETQYF.

The J gene is TRBJ2-3, the V gene TRBV7-8; the TRBD2 assignment by TCRdb is unverifiable without DNA. The CDR3 loop spans 16 amino acids. Germline assignment: CDR1 SGHVS and CDR2 FQNEAQ. Here the CDR3 reads CASSLGGLASTDTQYF.

This chain uses TRBV4-2 with TRBJ1-1. From germline, CDR1 is LGHNA and CDR2 YNFKEQ. CDR3 length: 15 residues. The CDR3 reads CASSQDVTREGEAFF.

V and J are TRBV20-1 and TRBJ1-5. The V gene's germline CDR1 is DFQATT and CDR2 SNEGSKA (reference sequence). The CDR3 runs 15 residues. The CDR3 loop is CSARRGAYGNQPQHF.

The chain uses TRBV7-9 and TRBJ1-2; TCRdb gives TRBD1 as the D gene, but with no DNA this cannot be confirmed. The CDR3 is 14 amino acids. The germline V gene encodes CDR1 SEHNR and CDR2 FQNEAQ (reference sequence). CDR3 sequence: CASNRDRGYYGYTF.

CDR3 sequence reads: CSARDRFAGLGPLHF. The V call is TRBV20-1, the J call TRBJ1-6; the D gene TCRdb calls, TRBD1, cannot be checked with no DNA. CDR1 DFQATT and CDR2 SNEGSKA come from the germline V gene (reference sequence). This CDR3 has 15 amino acids.

CDR3 in amino acids: CSAPVGSVDTQYF. The chain is built from TRBV29-1 and TRBJ2-3; TCRdb reports TRBD1, a call that lacks DNA to check it against. Germline V lookup: CDR1 SQVTM, CDR2 ANQGSEA. The CDR3 is 13 residues long.

This sequence joins TRBV6-4 and TRBJ2-1; TCRdb picks TRBD2, but there is no DNA to check that call. The CDR3 length is 18 residues. From germline, CDR1 is MRHNA and CDR2 SNTAGT. CDR3 sequence reads: CASRLAGVLSRSYNEQFF.

This chain joins TRBV14 and TRBJ2-2; the TRBD1 assignment by TCRdb is unverifiable without DNA. The germline CDR1 and CDR2 sequences are SGHDN and FVKESK. The CDR3 runs 15 residues. The CDR3 sequence is CASSQVRGNTGELFF.

The CDR3 here is CASSPGVGSYGYTF. The genes are TRBV18 and TRBJ1-2. Germline V gene lookup returns CDR1 KGHSH and CDR2 LQKENI. The CDR3 is made up of 14 amino acids. Combining the CDR3 with reference TRBV18 and TRBJ1-2 gives the whole variable domain NAGVMQNPRHLVRRRGQEARLRCSPMKGHSHVYWYRQLPEEGLKFMVYLQKENIIDESGMPKERFSAEFPKEGPSILRIQQVVRGDSAAYFCASSPGVGSYGYTFGSGTRLTVV.